This T cell receptor (beta chain) was recovered during a study of OX40 agonist ivuxolimab in advanced cancers. The assay was immunoSEQ multiplex PCR, and TCRdb's table has in-frame clones only and misses some. The sample has 60,000 to 90,000 clones, about 81% seen once. General study results and limits: Normalized T-cell clonal expansion was also low in some nonresponders.

A remark on this clone: As yet, its antigen is unknown. Other DNA variants within this sample encode the same CDR3.

This CDR3 region has 12 residues. The V gene's germline CDR1 is SQVTM and CDR2 ANQGSEA. V lost 7 bases and J lost 2, with 11 bases in between. This chain uses TRBV29-1 with TRBJ1-1; the D gene is possibly TRBD1 (5 bases). This sequence originates from an adult with an advanced solid tumor such as melanoma, head and neck, liver or kidney cancer. The sequencing used CD4+ or CD8+ T cells sorted from blood, collected in a trial of the OX40 agonist ivuxolimab. The CDR3 here is CSATTVNTEAFF. The DNA of the CDR3 is TGCAGCGCTACGACAGTCAACACTGAAGCTTTCTTT.